A single sample gave rise to the 18 T cell receptor beta chains below, sequenced in a study of low-dose radiotherapy and immunotherapy resistance in tumors. cDNA synthesis used a TRAV/TRBV-specific primer set for both chains. It was with a constant-region primer and a V-primer adapter that TCRs were amplified over approximately 20 PCR cycles. In TCRdb, the reads were re-called with MiXCR into one record per CDR3 protein. The table includes tens of thousands of distinct CDR3 sequences, less than 25% detected once. As for time point: after trial treatment. The treatment: LDRT plus nivolumab, ipilimumab, low-dose cyclophosphamide and aspirin (RACIN trial). The input for sequencing was PBMCs, taken after low-dose radiotherapy plus immunotherapy. The receptors come from a female donor with ovarian cancer.

This clonotype was observed many times. The gene calls are TRBV20-1 and TRBJ2-7, with D perhaps assigned TRBD1 or TRBD2 (5 bases each). The CDR3 extends over 13 amino acids. Trimming shortened V by 1 base and J by 2 bases, and 9 bases separated the two germline ends. The germline V gene has CDR1 DFQATT and CDR2 SNEGSKA (reference sequence). The CDR3 loop is CSARAGGPYEQYF. The CDR3 DNA sequence: TGCAGTGCTAGAGCTGGGGGTCCCTACGAGCAGTACTTC.

This clonotype was seen at least ten times. J is TRBJ1-1 and V is TRBV7-8, with D possibly being TRBD1 (6 bases). The CDR3 loop spans 15 amino acids. V lost 7 bases, J lost 1 base, and 16 bases lay in between. Per germline, CDR1 SGHVS and CDR2 FQNEAQ. The CDR3 sequence: CASTPVGQPNTEAFF. CDR3 coding DNA: TGTGCCAGCACCCCAGTCGGACAGCCGAACACTGAAGCTTTCTTT.

This clonotype has ten or more counts. The chain joins TRBV29-1 to TRBJ1-1; D might be TRBD1 (5 bases). The CDR3 sequence is 12 residues long. V was trimmed by 7 bases and J by 1 base, leaving 10 bases between them. The germline V gene encodes CDR1 SQVTM and CDR2 ANQGSEA. The CDR3 loop reads CSAGTGNTEAFF. The CDR3 region has the DNA TGCAGCGCCGGTACAGGGAACACTGAAGCTTTCTTT.

The table lists this clonotype with many counts. The CDR3 DNA follows: TGTGCCAGCAGCGATACCTGGGGGGGGAGCTCCTACGAGCAGTACTTC. Translated, it gives CASSDTWGGSSYEQYF. This sequence joins TRBV6-2 or TRBV6-3 and TRBJ2-7; TRBD2 matches at 7 bases. CDR3 size: 16 residues. V shed 6 bases, J shed 0 bases, and the junction held 11 bases outside the gene matches. CDR1 is MNHEY, CDR2 SVGEGT, per germline.

This clonotype was observed many times. This chain uses TRBV18 with TRBJ2-7, with a weak D call TRBD1 (7 bases). Trimming took 3 bases from V and 4 from J, leaving 13 bases between them. The CDR3 has 14 amino acids. CDR1 is KGHSH, CDR2 LQKENI, per germline. CDR3 nucleotides: TGTGCCAGCTCACCTGGAGGGGGCGGGTACGAGCAGTACTTC. As protein: CASSPGGGGYEQYF.

This clonotype was recorded at least ten times. This chain connects TRBV4-1 to TRBJ2-5; 13 bases map to TRBD2. V trimming: 1 base; J trimming: 2 bases; junction bases outside the gene matches: 1. The germline V gene has CDR1 MGHRA and CDR2 YSYEKL. The CDR3 is made up of 16 amino acids. The CDR3 loop is CASSQGLAGGQETQYF. The DNA of the CDR3 is TGCGCCAGCAGCCAAGGACTAGCGGGAGGACAAGAGACCCAGTACTTC.

This clonotype was counted many times. This chain uses TRBV21-1 with TRBJ2-1; TRBD2 is the table's D call, not checked against the DNA. TRBV21-1 corresponds to a pseudogene. The CDR3 extends over 18 amino acids. In DNA, the CDR3 is TGTGCCAGCAGCAAAGGGGGTAGCGAAAAGTACTCCTACAATGAGCAGTTCTTC. Protein: CASSKGGSEKYSYNEQFF.

This chain connects TRBV20-1 to TRBJ2-2; D remains unclear. Germline lookup yields CDR1 DFQATT and CDR2 SNEGSKA (reference sequence). V gave up 6 bases and J gave up 2 bases, with 13 bases separating them. This CDR3 spans 14 amino acids. The DNA of the CDR3 is TGCAGTGCAAAACCGGGTCTCAACACCGGGGAGCTGTTTTTT. It translates to CSAKPGLNTGELFF.

Concerning this clonotype: Given a far larger clone just one base away, this is likely a sequencing read error. The V gene is TRBV6-1, the J gene TRBJ2-7; D perhaps matches TRBD1 (6 bases). Trimming removed 5 bases from V and 2 bases from J, with 19 bases in between. Germline V lookup: CDR1 MNHNS, CDR2 SASEGT. The CDR3 is made up of 16 amino acids. The CDR3 is CASSYPTGGGAYEQYF. The CDR3 coding sequence is TGTGCCAGCAGTTACCCGACAGGTGGCGGCGCCTACGAGCAGTACTTC.

Points on this clonotype: Just one base apart from a much larger clone, this may be a read error. V is TRBV4-3 and J is TRBJ2-2, with D unresolved. Trimming cost V 0 bases and J 4 bases, with 6 bases left between them. The CDR3 has 14 amino acids. Germline CDR1 and CDR2: LGHNA and YSLEER. The CDR3 spells CASSQDRCTGELFF. CDR3 in DNA: TGCGCCAGCAGCCAAGATAGGTGCACCGGGGAGCTGTTTTTT.

This clonotype has a count of ten or more. The V gene is TRBV4-3, the J gene TRBJ2-1, with 8 bases lining up with TRBD2. The CDR3 runs 16 residues. The germline V gene has CDR1 LGHNA and CDR2 YSLEER. Losses at the gene ends were 2 bases for V and 3 bases for J; bases not matched to a gene: 6. CDR3 bases: TGCGCCAGCAGCCAACTGAGCGGGAGAGACTACAATGAGCAGTTCTTC. It encodes CASSQLSGRDYNEQFF.

This clonotype was seen at least ten times. The chain couples TRBV19 to TRBJ2-6; D is unclear. Germline V gene lookup returns CDR1 LNHDA and CDR2 SQIVND (reference sequence). The V gene lost 7 bases and the J gene lost 4 bases, with 8 bases spanning the gap. This CDR3 region has 13 residues. The CDR3 sequence is CASTAAGANVLTF. The CDR3 DNA reads TGTGCCAGTACAGCTGCGGGGGCCAACGTCCTGACTTTC.

This clonotype was found many times. CDR3 amino acids: CASSLIGRTSYGYTF. CDR3 coding DNA: TGTGCCAGCAGCTTGATTGGCCGCACGAGCTATGGCTACACCTTC. The rearrangement links TRBV5-4 to TRBJ1-2; D uncertain. With 1 base removed from V and 4 bases from J, the gap between germline ends came to 14 bases. The CDR3 is 15 residues long. Per the germline V gene, CDR1 is SGHNT and CDR2 is YYREEE (reference sequence).

In this sample, this clonotype turned up many times. CDR3 nucleotide sequence: TGTGCCAGCAGCTCACGACTAGCCCGCGATGCTAGGTACAACAATGAGCAGTTCTTC. Residues: CASSSRLARDARYNNEQFF. The chain combines TRBV7-2 with TRBJ2-1; the match to TRBD2 covers 7 bases. J gave up 5 bases and V 4 bases, and 20 bases lay outside the gene matches. Per the germline V gene, CDR1 is SGHTA and CDR2 is FQGNSA. The CDR3 runs to 19 residues.

In regard to this clonotype: At one of its ends the junction is not consistent with the germline gene, which may arise from a read error. V and J are TRBV4-2 and TRBJ2-3; unclear D gene. The length of the CDR3 is 17 residues. Per the germline V gene, CDR1 is LGHNA and CDR2 is YNFKEQ. Written as DNA, the CDR3 is TGTGCCAGCAGCCAAGAAGGAACGCCTCCGGCCTTAGATACGCAGTGTTTT. This sequence encodes CASSQEGTPPALDTQCF.

This clonotype has at least ten counts. CDR3 protein: CASGLVYNEQFF. CDR3 DNA: TGTGCCAGCGGACTAGTGTACAATGAGCAGTTCTTC. This chain connects TRBV7-2 to TRBJ2-1; 7 bases line up with TRBD2. CDR1 and CDR2 from the germline V gene are SGHTA and FQGNSA. The length of the CDR3 is 12 residues. V lost 8 bases and J lost 4; bases outside the gene matches: 2. Full variable domain (outside the CDR3, taken from reference TRBV7-2 and TRBJ2-1): GAGVSQSPSNKVTEKGKDVELRCDPISGHTALYWYRQSLGQGLEFLIYFQGNSAPDKSGLPSDRFSAERTGGSVSTLTIQRTQQEDSAVYLCASGLVYNEQFFGPGTRLTVL.

The gene calls are TRBV28 and TRBJ1-1; no clear D. Germline values: CDR1 MDHEN, CDR2 SYDVKM. The CDR3 spans 15 residues. The V gene lost 3 bases and the J gene lost 1 base, with 12 bases spanning the gap. CDR3 amino acids: CASSFRGLTNTEAFF. CDR3 in DNA: TGTGCCAGCAGTTTCAGAGGACTTACGAACACTGAAGCTTTCTTT.

The rearrangement links TRBV19 to TRBJ2-3; D uncertain. Between the trimmed V and J ends, which lost 3 bases and 5 bases, there was a span of 9 bases. From germline, CDR1 is LNHDA and CDR2 SQIVND (reference sequence). CDR3 size: 13 residues. The CDR3 DNA reads TGTGCCAGTAGTATCAGGATGGGAGATACGCAGTATTTT. Protein: CASSIRMGDTQYF.